The 15 T cell receptor beta chains reported below all come from one sample, sequenced in a study of OX40 agonist ivuxolimab in advanced cancers. Measured with immunoSEQ multiplex PCR; TCRdb has only the in-frame clones, and not every one. The table has about 33,000 clones, more than 75% seen once. This sample comprised CD4+ or CD8+ T cells sorted from blood, obtained in a trial of the OX40 agonist ivuxolimab. The origin of the receptors is an adult with an advanced solid tumor such as melanoma, head and neck, liver or kidney cancer.

The V call is TRBV6-5, the J call TRBJ1-1, with D hard to call. The CDR3 sequence is 12 residues long. CDR1 MNHEY and CDR2 SVGAGI come from the germline V gene. Trimming stripped 0 bases from V and 10 bases from J, with 9 bases between. The CDR3 here is CASSYSGSRAFF. CDR3 bases: TGTGCCAGCAGTTACTCTGGCAGCCGAGCTTTCTTT.

The chain uses TRBV11-3 and TRBJ1-1; the D is unclear. The CDR3 extends over 13 amino acids. CDR1 and CDR2 (germline): SGHNT, YENEEA. Trimming left V 5 bases short and J 6 bases short, with 13 bases between. As DNA, the CDR3 is TGTGCCAGCAGCGACCCGGGTCTCTCTGAAGCTTTCTTT. Residues: CASSDPGLSEAFF.

V and J are TRBV6-5 and TRBJ2-1; 11 nucleotides match TRBD2. V was clipped by 3 bases and J by 8 bases; unmatched bases: 6. The CDR3 length is 15 residues. Germline V gene data show CDR1 as MNHEY and CDR2 as SVGAGI. The CDR3 DNA reads as TGTGCCAGCAGTTATCGTAGCGGGGGGGCCGATGAGCAGTTCTTC. Translating gives CASSYRSGGADEQFF.

The V and J genes are TRBV4-3 and TRBJ2-1, with D tentatively TRBD2 (5 bases). The CDR3 contains 18 residues. The germline V gene has CDR1 LGHNA and CDR2 YSLEER. V was trimmed by 0 bases and J by 5 bases, leaving 20 bases between them. The CDR3 nucleotides read TGCGCCAGCAGCCAAGACTCTCCCACAGCGGAATATAACAATGAGCAGTTCTTC. Residues: CASSQDSPTAEYNNEQFF.

This sequence joins TRBV11-2 and TRBJ1-1; 11 bases fit TRBD1. V was clipped by 4 bases and J by 14 bases; unmatched bases: 9. The germline CDR1 and CDR2 sequences are SGHAT and FQNNGV. This CDR3 is 13 amino acids long. The CDR3 DNA reads TGTGCCAGCAGCTCGGACAGGGGGCGCGTGTTCTTCTTT. It translates to CASSSDRGRVFFF.

The chain carries TRBV28 and TRBJ1-2; D not certain. V lost 2 bases, J lost 7 bases, and 11 bases lay in between. The CDR3 runs to 13 residues. Germline CDR1 MDHEN, CDR2 SYDVKM. The CDR3 DNA is TGTGCCAGCAGTTTAAGTATTCGGATTGGCTACACCTTC. It is translated as CASSLSIRIGYTF.

The rearrangement uses TRBV5-5 and TRBJ2-2, with D unclear. V was pared by 1 base and J by 4 bases, with 11 bases between. Germline loops: CDR1 SGHKS, CDR2 YYEKEE (reference sequence). The CDR3 length is 15 residues. CDR3 in amino acids: CASSLLPGVTGELFF. CDR3 nucleotides: TGTGCCAGCAGCTTGTTGCCTGGGGTCACCGGGGAGCTGTTTTTT.

This clone was found many times. The chain couples TRBV5-6 to TRBJ2-7; D call uncertain. Deletions cut 0 bases from V and 6 bases from J, with 10 bases between. Germline-derived CDR1 and CDR2 are SGHDT and YYEEEE. The CDR3 is made up of 13 amino acids. CDR3 amino acids: CASSLGAGREQYF. DNA for the CDR3: TGTGCCAGCAGCTTGGGTGCAGGACGCGAGCAGTACTTC.

The chain employs TRBV6-6 and TRBJ2-1; D might be TRBD1 (6 bases). The germline V gene has CDR1 MNHNY and CDR2 SVGAGI (reference sequence). V was pared by 2 bases and J by 3 bases, with 11 bases between. The CDR3 is 15 residues long. The CDR3 is CASSYEGVIYNEQFF. In DNA form, the CDR3 reads TGTGCCAGCAGTTACGAGGGGGTCATCTACAATGAGCAGTTCTTC.

V is TRBV9 and J is TRBJ2-1; D is undetermined. The V and J ends lost 3 bases and 6 bases respectively, with 10 bases between them. This CDR3 region has 13 residues. CDR1 is SGDLS, CDR2 YYNGEE, per germline. The chain's CDR3 is CASSDLGFNEQFF. CDR3 nucleotides: TGTGCCAGCAGCGACCTAGGGTTCAATGAGCAGTTCTTC.

V and J are TRBV2 and TRBJ2-5; D uncertain. Trimming removed 2 bases from V and 0 bases from J, with 7 bases in between. The germline gives CDR1 SNHLY, CDR2 FYNNEI. The CDR3 is 14 residues long. The CDR3 DNA follows: TGTGCCAGCAGTGAAACGAGGAACCAAGAGACCCAGTACTTC. Translation: CASSETRNQETQYF.

The rearrangement links TRBV27 to TRBJ1-1; no firm D call. The CDR3 is 13 amino acids. V lost 2 bases and J 0 bases, leaving 4 bases between the germline ends. Germline CDR1 is MNHEY and CDR2 is SMNVEV (reference sequence). DNA for the CDR3: TGTGCCAGCAGTTTAGTAGTGAACACTGAAGCTTTCTTT. It translates to CASSLVVNTEAFF.

Details on this clone: This CDR3 is also generated by other DNA sequences in the sample. The chain employs TRBV4-1 and TRBJ2-7; no reliable D call. From germline, CDR1 is MGHRA and CDR2 YSYEKL. V dropped 3 bases and J dropped 5 bases, with 5 bases sitting between them. This CDR3 has 11 amino acids. CDR3 DNA: TGCGCCAGCAGCCAGGGAAACGAGCAGTACTTC. It encodes CASSQGNEQYF.

V is TRBV2 and J is TRBJ1-1, with TRBD1 matching 8 bases. J gave up 1 base and V 8 bases, and 6 bases lay outside the gene matches. Germline CDR1 reads SNHLY; CDR2 reads FYNNEI. CDR3 size: 14 residues. The CDR3 protein is CASSKDRANTEAFF. For the CDR3, the DNA is TGTGCCAGCTCTAAGGACAGGGCGAACACTGAAGCTTTCTTT.

The chain couples TRBV7-3 to TRBJ2-1; TRBD2 matches 8 bases. The V gene's germline CDR1 is SGHTA and CDR2 FQGTGA. V was pared by 1 base and J by 7 bases, with 9 bases of the junction left unmatched. The CDR3 extends over 16 amino acids. CDR3 DNA: TGTGCCAGCAGCTTAATGGGACTAGAGGGTGTGAATGAGCAGTTCTTC. This translates into CASSLMGLEGVNEQFF.